The sequence of this T cell receptor (beta chain) was determined in a study of CD8 T cells in Susac syndrome. RNA totalling roughly 0.45 to 1 ug underwent reverse transcription with random hexamers. Multiplex immunoSEQ PCR targeted 54 Vbeta and 13 Jbeta TCR beta segments. In TCRdb, the immunoSEQ multiplex PCR reads were re-called with MiXCR into one record per CDR3 protein. The sample holds 95,000 to 150,000 distinct CDR3 sequences, just under 95% seen once. The receptor was derived from a human donor with Susac syndrome. Specimen: CD8+ T cells from PBMCs.

CDR3 sequence (DNA): TGTGCCAGCAGTATTGGGAGGGATGTTGACTACGAGCAGTACTTC. It translates to CASSIGRDVDYEQYF. The rearrangement links TRBV7-9 to TRBJ2-7, with TRBD2 matching 7 bases. Germline V gives CDR1 SEHNR, CDR2 FQNEAQ (reference sequence). This CDR3 comprises 15 residues. V shed 6 bases and J 3 bases; nucleotides not matched to a gene: 11.